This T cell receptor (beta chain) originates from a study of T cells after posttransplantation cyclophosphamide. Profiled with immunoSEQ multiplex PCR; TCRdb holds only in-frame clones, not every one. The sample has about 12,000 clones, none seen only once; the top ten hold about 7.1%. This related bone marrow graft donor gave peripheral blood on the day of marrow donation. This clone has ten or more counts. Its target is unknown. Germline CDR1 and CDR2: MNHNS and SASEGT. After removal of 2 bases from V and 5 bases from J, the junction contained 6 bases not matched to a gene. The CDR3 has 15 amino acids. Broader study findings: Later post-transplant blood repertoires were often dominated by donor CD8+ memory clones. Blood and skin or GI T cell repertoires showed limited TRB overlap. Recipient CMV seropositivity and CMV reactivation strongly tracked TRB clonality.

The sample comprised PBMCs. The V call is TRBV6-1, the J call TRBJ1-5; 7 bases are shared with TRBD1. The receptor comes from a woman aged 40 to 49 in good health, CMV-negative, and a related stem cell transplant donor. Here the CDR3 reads CASSESRQGDQPQHF. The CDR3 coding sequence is TGTGCCAGCAGTGAATCTAGACAGGGAGATCAGCCCCAGCATTTT.